This T cell receptor (beta chain) came from a study of blood T cell repertoires in COVID-19. This clone was counted a single time. Only in-frame clones appear in the TCRdb table, and some are missing; sequencing was by immunoSEQ multiplex PCR. The table records approximately 100,000 clones, around 87% of them present only once. CDR1 is KGHDR and CDR2 is SFDVKD in the germline V gene. V was trimmed by 5 bases and J by 2 bases, leaving 12 bases between them. This CDR3 contains 15 residues. The V and J genes are TRBV24-1 and TRBJ1-5, with D tentatively TRBD1 (5 bases). Sequencing used peripheral blood. This receptor was taken from a woman over 75 with acute or convalescent COVID-19. The CDR3 sequence is CATSARVRGNQPQHF. CDR3 nucleotide sequence: TGTGCCACCAGTGCCAGGGTGCGAGGCAATCAGCCCCAGCATTTT.